This T cell receptor beta chain was sequenced in a study of T cells after yellow fever vaccination. Study-level results: Re-detected after boosting: most primary clones, 96% of CD4 and 88% of CD8.

With regard to this clonotype: The target antigen is unknown.

This CDR3 is built from 15 residues. Trimming stripped 10 bases from V and 5 bases from J, with 21 bases between. TCRdb re-derived calls from the 5' RACE reads in MiXCR, one entry per CDR3 protein. The table has just over 300,000 distinct CDR3 sequences, around 3.9% seen once. This receptor was identified in a young man who received the YFV17D yellow fever vaccine. This specimen was PBMCs, taken on the day of the yellow fever booster vaccination. This chain joins TRBV23-1 and TRBJ2-1, with a weak D call TRBD2 (5 bases). TRBV23-1 is placed among ORFs of uncertain function. The CDR3 spells CATDASRAGNNEQFF. In DNA, the CDR3 is TGCGCCACCGATGCTTCGAGGGCGGGCAACAATGAGCAGTTCTTC.